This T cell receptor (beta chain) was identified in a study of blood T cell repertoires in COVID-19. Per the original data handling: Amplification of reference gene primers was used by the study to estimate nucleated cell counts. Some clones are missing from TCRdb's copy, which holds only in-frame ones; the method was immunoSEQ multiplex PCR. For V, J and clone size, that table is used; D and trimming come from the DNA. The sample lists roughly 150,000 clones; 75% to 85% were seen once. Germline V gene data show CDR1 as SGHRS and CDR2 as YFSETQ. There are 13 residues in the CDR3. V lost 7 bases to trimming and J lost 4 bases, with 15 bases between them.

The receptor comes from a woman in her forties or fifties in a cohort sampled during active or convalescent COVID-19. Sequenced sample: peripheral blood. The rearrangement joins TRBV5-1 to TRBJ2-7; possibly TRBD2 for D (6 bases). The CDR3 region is CASAGGFGYEQYF. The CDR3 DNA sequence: TGCGCCAGCGCCGGAGGGTTTGGTTACGAGCAGTACTTC.